This passage covers 9 T cell receptor beta chains from one sample sequenced in a study of Ad26.COV2.S vaccination and SARS-CoV-2 variants. Generated by immunoSEQ multiplex PCR, the TCRdb table keeps only in-frame clones and is missing some. The data show around 450,000 clones, 80% to 90% seen once. As for treatment: some 20 received Ad26.COV2.S at low or high dose, single or two shots; roughly 5 received placebo; per-sample allocation not given. Specimens were obtained on day 63 following the first vaccine or placebo injection. The specimen comprised peripheral blood, sampled in a trial of Ad26.COV2.S vaccine versus placebo. These receptors all come from a person aged 18-65 years who received the Ad26.COV2.S COVID-19 vaccine or a placebo.

V is TRBV5-4 and J is TRBJ2-3; 12 nucleotides line up with TRBD1. Losses at the gene ends were 0 bases for V and 6 bases for J; bases not matched to a gene: 8. The CDR3 length is 17 residues. Germline CDR1 SGHNT, CDR2 YYREEE (reference sequence). The CDR3 DNA follows: TGTGCCAGCAGCTTGGCCGTTTGGGACAGGGGGCGGGATACGCAGTATTTT. Translation: CASSLAVWDRGRDTQYF.

This rearrangement joins TRBV5-1 to TRBJ1-2; D is possibly TRBD1 (6 bases). This CDR3 comprises 15 residues. V lost 2 bases, J lost 1 base, and 12 bases lay in between. Germline CDR1 and CDR2: SGHRS and YFSETQ. The CDR3 nucleotides read TGCGCCAGCAGCTTAGGTAGACAGGTTAACTATGGCTACACCTTC. Its protein product is CASSLGRQVNYGYTF. Combining the CDR3 with reference TRBV5-1 and TRBJ1-2 gives the whole variable domain KAGVTQTPRYLIKTRGQQVTLSCSPISGHRSVSWYQQTPGQGLQFLFEYFSETQRNKGNFPGRFSGRQFSNSRSEMNVSTLELGDSALYLCASSLGRQVNYGYTFGSGTRLTVV.

CDR3 residues: CRGGQTKAFF. The DNA for the CDR3 is TGCAGGGGGGGACAGACTAAAGCTTTCTTT. The V and J genes are TRBV20-1 and TRBJ1-1; 7 bases are a match to TRBD1. Germline lookup yields CDR1 DFQATT and CDR2 SNEGSKA (reference sequence). The CDR3 sequence is 10 residues long.

The J gene is TRBJ2-3, the V gene TRBV7-3; TRBD1 aligns across 7 bases. There are 12 residues in the CDR3. The ends lost 3 bases at V and 7 bases at J; junction bases unmatched: 1. Germline V gives CDR1 SGHTA, CDR2 FQGTGA. The CDR3 region has the DNA TGTGCCAGCAGCTTGACAGGGAATACGCAGTATTTT. Translation: CASSLTGNTQYF.

This rearrangement joins TRBV3-1 (or the pseudogene TRBV3-2) to TRBJ2-3; 10 bases line up with TRBD2. The V segment lost 1 base and the J segment 1 base; nucleotides outside the gene matches: 5. CDR1 and CDR2 (germline): LGHDT, YNNKEL (reference sequence). The CDR3 is 17 amino acids. CDR3 in DNA: TGTGCCAGCAGCCAAGCGTTTCTAGCGGGAGGCACAGATACGCAGTATTTT. It codes for CASSQAFLAGGTDTQYF.

The V and J genes are TRBV3-1 (or the pseudogene TRBV3-2) and TRBJ1-5; TRBD1 might be the D (5 bases). Germline CDR1 reads LGHDT; CDR2 reads YNNKEL (reference sequence). Trimming pared 4 bases from V and 0 bases from J, leaving 13 bases between. This CDR3 region has 16 residues. The CDR3 protein is CASSPGGVYSNQPQHF. The CDR3 DNA follows: TGTGCCAGCAGCCCCGGGGGAGTCTATAGCAATCAGCCCCAGCATTTT.

The V gene is TRBV3-1 (or the pseudogene TRBV3-2), the J gene TRBJ2-1, with D unresolved. V was pared by 4 bases and J by 4 bases, with 20 bases between. The germline V gene has CDR1 LGHDT and CDR2 YNNKEL (reference sequence). The CDR3 sequence is 17 residues long. In DNA form, the CDR3 reads TGTGCCAGCAGCCCCTCCAACTTGGACCTCGTTTACAATGAGCAGTTCTTC. Its protein is CASSPSNLDLVYNEQFF.

This rearrangement joins TRBV2 to TRBJ2-2; TRBD1 is a possible D gene (5 bases). This CDR3 contains 16 residues. Trimming took off 5 bases at V and 1 base at J, with 14 bases between the two ends. Germline loops: CDR1 SNHLY, CDR2 FYNNEI. In DNA, the CDR3 is TGTGCCAGCAGTTTGTATCAGGGATTGAACACCGGGGAGCTGTTTTTT. Translating it yields CASSLYQGLNTGELFF.

V is TRBV5-1 and J is TRBJ1-5, with D uncertain. The germline V gene encodes CDR1 SGHRS and CDR2 YFSETQ. CDR3 length: 14 residues. Between the trimmed V and J ends, which lost 2 bases and 6 bases, there was a span of 12 bases. CDR3 nucleotides: TGCGCCAGCAGCTTTGATGGGGTCGGTCAGCCCCAGCATTTT. Translation gives CASSFDGVGQPQHF.